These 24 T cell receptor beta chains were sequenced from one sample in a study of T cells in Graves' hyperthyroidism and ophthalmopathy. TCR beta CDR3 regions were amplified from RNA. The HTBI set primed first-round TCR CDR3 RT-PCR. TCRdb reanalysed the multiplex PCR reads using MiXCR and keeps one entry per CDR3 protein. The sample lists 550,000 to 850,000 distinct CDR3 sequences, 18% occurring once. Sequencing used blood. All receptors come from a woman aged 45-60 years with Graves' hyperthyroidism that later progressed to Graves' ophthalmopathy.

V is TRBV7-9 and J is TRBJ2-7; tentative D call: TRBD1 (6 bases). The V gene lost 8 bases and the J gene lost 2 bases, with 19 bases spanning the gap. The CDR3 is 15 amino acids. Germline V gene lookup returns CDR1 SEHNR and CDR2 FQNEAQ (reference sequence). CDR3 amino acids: CASGDTGTGPYEQYF. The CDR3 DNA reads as TGTGCCAGCGGGGACACCGGGACGGGACCCTACGAGCAGTACTTC.

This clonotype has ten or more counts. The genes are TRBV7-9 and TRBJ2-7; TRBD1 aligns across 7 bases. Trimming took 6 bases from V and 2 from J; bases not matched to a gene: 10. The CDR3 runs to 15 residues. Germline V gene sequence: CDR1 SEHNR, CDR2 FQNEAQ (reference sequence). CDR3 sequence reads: CASRNTRDSTYEQYF. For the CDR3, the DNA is TGTGCCAGCAGAAACACCCGGGACAGTACCTACGAGCAGTACTTC.

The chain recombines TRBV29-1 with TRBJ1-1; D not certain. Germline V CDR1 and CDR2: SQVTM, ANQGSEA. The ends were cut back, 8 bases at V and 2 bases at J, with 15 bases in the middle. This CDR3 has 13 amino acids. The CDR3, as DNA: TGCAGCCTGTCTCGGGGAGGCAACACTGAAGCTTTCTTT. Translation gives CSLSRGGNTEAFF.

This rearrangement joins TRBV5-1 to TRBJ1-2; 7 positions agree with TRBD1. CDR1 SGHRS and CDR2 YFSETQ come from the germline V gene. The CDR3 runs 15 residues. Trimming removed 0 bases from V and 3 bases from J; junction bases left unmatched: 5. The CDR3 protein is CASSLEWQGDYGYTF. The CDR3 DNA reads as TGCGCCAGCAGCTTGGAGTGGCAGGGGGACTATGGCTACACCTTC.

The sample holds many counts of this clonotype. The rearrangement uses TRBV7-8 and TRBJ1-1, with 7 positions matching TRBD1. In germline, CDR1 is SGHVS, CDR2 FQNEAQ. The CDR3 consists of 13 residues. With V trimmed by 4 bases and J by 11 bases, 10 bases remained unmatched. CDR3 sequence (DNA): TGTGCCAGCAGCTACGACAGGGCCTCCGCCGCTTTCTTT. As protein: CASSYDRASAAFF.

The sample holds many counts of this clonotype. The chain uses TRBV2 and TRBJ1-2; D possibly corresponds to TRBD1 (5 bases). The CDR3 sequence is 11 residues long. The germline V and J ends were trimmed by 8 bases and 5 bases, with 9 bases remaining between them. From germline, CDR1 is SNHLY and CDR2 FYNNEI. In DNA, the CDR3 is TGTGCCAGCGGGGCGGGGTATGGCTACACCTTC. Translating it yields CASGAGYGYTF.

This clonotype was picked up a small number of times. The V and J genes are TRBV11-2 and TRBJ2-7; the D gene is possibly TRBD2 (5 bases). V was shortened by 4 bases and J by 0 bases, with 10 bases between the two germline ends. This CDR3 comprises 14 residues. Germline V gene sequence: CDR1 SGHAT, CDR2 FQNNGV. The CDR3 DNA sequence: TGTGCCAGCAGCTCCCGCGACTACTCCTACGAGCAGTACTTC. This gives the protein CASSSRDYSYEQYF.

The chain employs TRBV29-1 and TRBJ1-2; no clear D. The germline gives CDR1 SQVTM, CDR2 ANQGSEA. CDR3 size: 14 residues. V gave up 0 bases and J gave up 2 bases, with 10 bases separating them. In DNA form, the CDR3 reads TGCAGCGTTGAAGACGCCGAAGGGAACTATGGCTACACCTTC. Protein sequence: CSVEDAEGNYGYTF.

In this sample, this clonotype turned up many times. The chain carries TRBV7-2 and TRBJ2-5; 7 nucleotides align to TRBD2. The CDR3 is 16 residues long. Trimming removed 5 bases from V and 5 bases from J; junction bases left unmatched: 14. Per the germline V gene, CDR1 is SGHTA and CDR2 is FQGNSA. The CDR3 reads CASSPKVESGAETQYF. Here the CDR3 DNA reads TGTGCCAGCAGCCCTAAAGTTGAAAGCGGGGCGGAGACCCAGTACTTC.

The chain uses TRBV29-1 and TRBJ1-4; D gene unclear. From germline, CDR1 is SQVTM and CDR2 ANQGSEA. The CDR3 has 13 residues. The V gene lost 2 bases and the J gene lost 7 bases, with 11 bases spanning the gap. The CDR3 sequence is CSVELVEGEKLFF. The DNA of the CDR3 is TGCAGCGTTGAATTGGTGGAGGGTGAAAAACTGTTTTTT. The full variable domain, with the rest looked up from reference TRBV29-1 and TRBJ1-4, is SAVISQKPSRDICQRGTSLTIQCQVDSQVTMMFWYRQQPGQSLTLIATANQGSEATYESGFVIDKFPISRPNLTFSTLTVSNMSPEDSSIYLCSVELVEGEKLFFGSGTQLSVL.

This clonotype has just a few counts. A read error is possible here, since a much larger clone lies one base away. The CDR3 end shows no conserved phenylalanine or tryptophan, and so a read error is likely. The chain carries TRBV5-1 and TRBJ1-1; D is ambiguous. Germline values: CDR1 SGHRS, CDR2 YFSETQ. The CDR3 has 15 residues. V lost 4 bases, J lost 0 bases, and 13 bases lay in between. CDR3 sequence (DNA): TGCGCCAGCAGCCCCGAGGTGGCAATGAACACTGAAGCTTTCTCT. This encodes CASSPEVAMNTEAFS.

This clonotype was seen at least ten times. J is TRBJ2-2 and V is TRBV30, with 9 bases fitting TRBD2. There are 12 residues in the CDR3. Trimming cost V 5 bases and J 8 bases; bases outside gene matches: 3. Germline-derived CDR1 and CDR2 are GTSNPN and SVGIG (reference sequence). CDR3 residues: CAWSSGVGELFF. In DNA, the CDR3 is TGTGCCTGGTCTAGCGGGGTGGGGGAGCTGTTTTTT.

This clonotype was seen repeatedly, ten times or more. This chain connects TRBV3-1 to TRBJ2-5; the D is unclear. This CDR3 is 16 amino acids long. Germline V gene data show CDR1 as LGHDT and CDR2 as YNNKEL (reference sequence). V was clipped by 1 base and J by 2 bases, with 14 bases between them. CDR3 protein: CASSQVWSLAQETQYF. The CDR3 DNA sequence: TGTGCCAGCAGCCAAGTTTGGAGCCTCGCTCAAGAGACCCAGTACTTC.

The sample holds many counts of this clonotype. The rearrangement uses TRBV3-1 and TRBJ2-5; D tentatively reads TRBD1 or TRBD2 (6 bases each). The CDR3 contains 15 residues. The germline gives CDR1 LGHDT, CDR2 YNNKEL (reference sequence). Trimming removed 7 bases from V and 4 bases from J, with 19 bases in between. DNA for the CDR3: TGTGCCAGCACCAACGCAAGGGGGGAATCAGAGACCCAGTACTTC. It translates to CASTNARGESETQYF.

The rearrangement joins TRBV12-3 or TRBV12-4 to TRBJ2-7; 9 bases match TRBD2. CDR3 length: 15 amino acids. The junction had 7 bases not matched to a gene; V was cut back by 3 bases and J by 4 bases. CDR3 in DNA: TGTGCCAGCAGTTTTGCTAGCGGGGCAACTTACGAGCAGTACTTC. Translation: CASSFASGATYEQYF.

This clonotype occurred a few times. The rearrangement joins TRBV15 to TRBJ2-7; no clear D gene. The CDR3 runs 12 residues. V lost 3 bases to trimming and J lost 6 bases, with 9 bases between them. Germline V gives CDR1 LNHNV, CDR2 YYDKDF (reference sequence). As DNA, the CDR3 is TGTGCCACCAGCAGGCCCCCTGGCGAGCAGTACTTC. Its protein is CATSRPPGEQYF. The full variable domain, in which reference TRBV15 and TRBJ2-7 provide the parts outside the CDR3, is DAMVIQNPRYQVTQFGKPVTLSCSQTLNHNVMYWYQQKSSQAPKLLFHYYDKDFNNEADTPDNFQSRRPNTSFCFLDIRSPGLGDTAMYLCATSRPPGEQYFGPGTRLTVT.

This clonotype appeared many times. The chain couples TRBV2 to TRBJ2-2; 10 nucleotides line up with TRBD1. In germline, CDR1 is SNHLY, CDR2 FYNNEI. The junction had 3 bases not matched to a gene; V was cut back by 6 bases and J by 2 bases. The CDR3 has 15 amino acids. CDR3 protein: CASSDRGHNTGELFF. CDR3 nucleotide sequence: TGTGCCAGCAGCGACAGGGGGCATAACACCGGGGAGCTGTTTTTT.

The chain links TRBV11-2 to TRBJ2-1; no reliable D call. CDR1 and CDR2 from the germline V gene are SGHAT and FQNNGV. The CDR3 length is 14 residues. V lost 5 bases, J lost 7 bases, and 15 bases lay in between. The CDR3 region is CASSQEVTQNEQFF. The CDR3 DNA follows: TGTGCCAGCAGCCAAGAGGTGACTCAGAATGAGCAGTTCTTC.

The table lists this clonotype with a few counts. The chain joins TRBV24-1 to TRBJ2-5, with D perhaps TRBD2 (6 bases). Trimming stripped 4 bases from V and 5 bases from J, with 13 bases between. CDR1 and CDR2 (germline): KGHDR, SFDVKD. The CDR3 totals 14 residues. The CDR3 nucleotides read TGTGCCACCAGTGACCCCAGAGGGACTGAGACCCAGTACTTC. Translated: CATSDPRGTETQYF.

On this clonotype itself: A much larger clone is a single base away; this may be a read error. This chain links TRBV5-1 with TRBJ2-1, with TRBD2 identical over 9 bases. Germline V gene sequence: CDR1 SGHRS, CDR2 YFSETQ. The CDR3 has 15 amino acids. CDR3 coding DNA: TGCACCACCACCCCGGCGAGCGGGGGGTTCGATGAGCAGTTCTTC. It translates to CTTTPASGGFDEQFF.

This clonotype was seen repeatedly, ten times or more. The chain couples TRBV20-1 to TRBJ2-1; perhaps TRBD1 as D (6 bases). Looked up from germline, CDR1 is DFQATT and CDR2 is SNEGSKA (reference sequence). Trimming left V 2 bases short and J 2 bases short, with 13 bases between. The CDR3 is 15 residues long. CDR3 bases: TGCAGTGCTAGACCACAGGGAAGCCCCTACAATGAGCAGTTCTTC. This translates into CSARPQGSPYNEQFF.

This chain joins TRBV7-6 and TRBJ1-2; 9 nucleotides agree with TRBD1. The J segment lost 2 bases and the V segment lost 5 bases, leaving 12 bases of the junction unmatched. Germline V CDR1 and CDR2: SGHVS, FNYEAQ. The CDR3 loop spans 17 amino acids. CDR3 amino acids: CASSPKGGTGRNYGYTF. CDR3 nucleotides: TGTGCCAGCAGCCCTAAAGGCGGGACAGGGAGGAACTATGGCTACACCTTC.

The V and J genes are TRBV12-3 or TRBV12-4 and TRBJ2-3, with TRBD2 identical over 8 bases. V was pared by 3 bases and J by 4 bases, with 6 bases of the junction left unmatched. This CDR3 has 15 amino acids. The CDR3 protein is CASSFLAGGADTQYF. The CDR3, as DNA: TGTGCCAGCAGTTTCCTAGCGGGTGGTGCAGATACGCAGTATTTT.

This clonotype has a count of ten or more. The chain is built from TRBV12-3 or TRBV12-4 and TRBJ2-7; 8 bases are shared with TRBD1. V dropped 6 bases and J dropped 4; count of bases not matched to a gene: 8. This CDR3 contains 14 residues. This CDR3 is CASSPPGQGYEQYF. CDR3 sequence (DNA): TGTGCCAGCAGCCCCCCCGGACAGGGTTACGAGCAGTACTTC.